This T cell receptor beta chain is drawn from a study of OX40 agonist ivuxolimab in advanced cancers. This clone has only one observation. The data were produced by immunoSEQ multiplex PCR, yet TCRdb's version contains in-frame clones alone and is incomplete. Of tens of thousands of clones in the sample, roughly 90% were seen once. Material: CD4+ or CD8+ T cells sorted from blood, obtained in a trial of the OX40 agonist ivuxolimab. This receptor was taken from an adult with an advanced solid tumor such as melanoma, head and neck, liver or kidney cancer.

The CDR3 DNA reads TGTGCCAGCAGGCACCGGGACAGGGGAACCTACGAGCAGTACTTC. Translated, it gives CASRHRDRGTYEQYF. The chain couples TRBV11-1 to TRBJ2-7; 10 bases map to TRBD1. The CDR3 runs to 15 residues. V lost 6 bases and J lost 2; bases outside the gene matches: 7. Germline-derived CDR1 and CDR2 are SGHAT and FQDESV (reference sequence).